This T cell receptor (beta chain) was profiled in a study of T cell changes during pregnancy in multiple sclerosis (dated by TCRdb to about 2019). Study-level background: Changes in the T cell repertoire over the course of pregnancy were examined in this study in women with multiple sclerosis.

Points on this clone: The specificity of this receptor is unknown. No much larger clone exists at a distance of one base, and base qualities are not known.

CDR1 is given as LNHDA and CDR2 as SQIVND, both from the germline V gene (reference sequence). The CDR3 runs 15 residues from the cysteine to the phenylalanine. The retained sequence is limited to the CDR3, 45 bases, with the frame set at the first base. Unmatched junction bases come to 8, with V trimmed by 2 bases and J by 9 bases. Libraries were constructed by the immunoSEQ multiplex PCR assay. TCRdb obtained this table from immuneACCESS and retained in-frame rearrangements with V and J assigned. These tables miss some clones; where compared with another copy, unresolved V genes account for less than half of the shortfall, and the remainder is unexplained. The table for this sample lists some 79,000 clones; about 89% of them were counted only once. The leading ten clones occupy 0.47% of the sample.

This sample comprised CD4+ T cells from peripheral blood mononuclear cells, obtained in the second trimester of pregnancy. The receptor chain draws on TRBV19 and TRBJ2-1, with 9 bases in between that match TRBD2. The receptor's source is a female donor with multiple sclerosis, enrolled in a pregnancy study. The CDR3 protein sequence reads: CASSILAGFRGEQFF. The DNA sequence is given as TGTGCCAGTAGTATACTAGCGGGATTTCGGGGTGAGCAGTTCTTC.